These T cell receptor beta chains were read from a single sample in a study of cytomegalovirus exposure and HLA in healthy donors. TCRdb's copy holds only in-frame clones and misses some; the assay was immunoSEQ multiplex PCR. This sample has tens of thousands of clones, with 60% to 65% found just once. The specimen was PBMCs. These receptors originate from a human donor in good health. Each CDR3 is given with its conserved first and last residue. The D gene is left open where the match is weak. Clone size is given for some rows only: seen once, a few or many times, or a class if the clone is expanded.

>NA|TRBV5-1|NA|TRBJ1-1
CASSLDWANTEAFF
TGCGCCAGCAGCTTGGATTGGGCGAACACTGAAGCTTTCTTT
>NA|TRBV13|NA|TRBJ1-6
CASSMLEAGNSPLHF
TGTGCCAGCAGCATGCTCGAGGCGGGGAATTCACCCCTCCACTTT
>NA|TRBV5-1|NA|TRBJ2-7
CASSPVPDNDYEQYF
TGCGCCAGCAGCCCGGTCCCGGACAACGACTACGAGCAGTACTTC
>NA|TRBV19|NA|TRBJ2-5
CASRAQGLETQYF
TGTGCCAGTAGGGCTCAGGGCCTGGAGACCCAGTACTTC
>TRBD2|TRBV7-9|NA|TRBJ2-5
CASSLPRASGEETQYF
TGTGCCAGCAGCTTACCGCGAGCTAGCGGGGAAGAGACCCAGTACTTC
>TRBD1|TRBV9|NA|TRBJ1-4
CASSARTGGPEKLFF
TGTGCCAGCAGCGCCCGGACAGGGGGCCCGGAAAAACTGTTTTTT
>TRBD1|TRBV15|NA|TRBJ1-5
CATSPRQGARAGGNQPQHF
TGTGCCACCAGCCCCAGACAGGGGGCAAGGGCAGGGGGCAATCAGCCCCAGCATTTT
>NA|TRBV18|NA|TRBJ1-1
CASSPPAPRDTEAFF
TGTGCCAGCTCCCCCCCCGCTCCCCGGGACACTGAAGCTTTCTTT
>TRBD2|TRBV27|few|TRBJ2-5
CASSRIAGAEPQYF
TGTGCCAGCAGTAGGATAGCGGGGGCGGAGCCCCAGTACTTC
>TRBD1|TRBV19|NA|TRBJ1-1
CASQWGDRTSEAFF
TGTGCCAGCCAGTGGGGGGACAGGACGAGTGAAGCTTTCTTT
>TRBD2|TRBV19|NA|TRBJ2-1
CASKTSGGAGEQFF
TGTGCCAGTAAGACTAGCGGGGGGGCAGGTGAGCAGTTCTTC
>TRBD1|TRBV19|NA|TRBJ1-2
CASAMGTGYQIFYGYTF
TGTGCCAGCGCTATGGGGACAGGGTATCAGATATTCTATGGCTACACCTTC
>NA|TRBV28|NA|TRBJ1-1
CASIPPPGTEAFF
TGTGCCAGCATTCCTCCCCCGGGCACTGAAGCTTTCTTT
>TRBD1|TRBV19|NA|TRBJ1-2
CASSTTGTGDDGYTF
TGTGCCAGTAGTACCACCGGGACAGGGGACGATGGCTACACCTTC
>NA|TRBV14|NA|TRBJ1-2
CASSQDWGVETF
TGTGCCAGCAGCCAAGATTGGGGGGTAGAAACCTTC
>TRBD2|TRBV7-8|NA|TRBJ2-3
CASSSLSGGAFTDTQYF
TGTGCCAGCAGCTCCCTTAGCGGGGGGGCTTTCACAGATACGCAGTATTTT
>TRBD1|TRBV5-4|NA|TRBJ2-7
CASSPKGGFDEQYF
TGTGCCAGCAGCCCAAAAGGGGGCTTCGACGAGCAGTACTTC
>TRBD1|TRBV6-1|once|TRBJ1-2
CASRGTATYGYTF
TGTGCCAGCAGGGGGACAGCGACGTATGGCTACACCTTC
>TRBD2|TRBV5-5|NA|TRBJ2-3
CASSLGPGGLFPTDTQYF
TGTGCCAGCAGTCTGGGCCCGGGAGGGCTTTTCCCCACAGATACGCAGTATTTT
>NA|TRBV5-8|NA|TRBJ2-3
CASKTGTSTDTQYF
TGTGCCAGCAAAACCGGGACAAGCACAGATACGCAGTATTTT
>NA|TRBV11-3|once|TRBJ2-2
CASSLRGAGDTGELFF
TGTGCCAGCAGCTTAAGGGGCGCAGGGGACACCGGGGAGCTGTTTTTT
>NA|TRBV6-5|NA|TRBJ1-1
CASGRGNTEAFF
TGTGCTTCAGGACGGGGGAACACTGAAGCTTTCTTT
>NA|TRBV9|NA|TRBJ2-7
CASSVANRATQQYF
TGTGCCAGCAGCGTAGCTAACAGGGCGACCCAGCAGTACTTC
>NA|TRBV2|NA|TRBJ2-2
CAGSVSPGGPNTGELFF
TGTGCCGGCAGTGTATCGCCGGGGGGCCCCAACACCGGGGAGCTGTTTTTT
>TRBD2|TRBV5-1|few|TRBJ2-3
CASSNGFSYAGGKDTQYF
TGCGCCAGCAGCAATGGATTCTCGTACGCGGGGGGAAAAGATACGCAGTATTTT
>NA|TRBV15|NA|TRBJ1-5
CATSRDTSSNQPQHF
TGTGCCACCAGCCGAGATACGAGCAGCAATCAGCCCCAGCATTTT
>NA|TRBV5-1|NA|TRBJ2-5
CASRLPTTGFQETQYF
TGCGCCAGCAGATTACCAACTACAGGGTTTCAAGAGACCCAGTACTTC
>NA|TRBV9|NA|TRBJ1-2
CASSVSGTYTF
TGTGCCAGCAGCGTATCAGGGACTTACACCTTC
>TRBD1|TRBV19|NA|TRBJ2-7
CASSYGQVQTYEQYF
TGTGCCAGTAGTTACGGACAGGTACAGACCTACGAGCAGTACTTC
>NA|TRBV2|NA|TRBJ2-7
CASSGGLGSSYEQYF
TGTGCCAGCAGTGGAGGTCTGGGTTCTTCCTACGAGCAGTACTTC
>NA|TRBV7-9|few|TRBJ1-1
CASSLAGDTEAFF
TGTGCCAGCAGCTTAGCAGGGGACACTGAAGCTTTCTTT
>TRBD2|TRBV6-5|few|TRBJ2-7
CASSYGGGTSYEQYF
TGTGCCAGCAGTTACGGCGGGGGTACTTCCTACGAGCAGTACTTC
>TRBD1|TRBV5-1|NA|TRBJ1-1
CASSVWTGNTEAFF
TGCGCCAGCAGCGTATGGACAGGAAACACTGAAGCTTTCTTT
>NA|TRBV13|NA|TRBJ1-2
CASSLPRELPHGYTF
TGTGCCAGCAGCCTCCCGCGTGAGCTCCCCCATGGCTACACCTTC
>TRBD1|TRBV6-5|NA|TRBJ1-6
CASSPDRAQPLHF
TGTGCCAGCAGTCCCGACAGGGCCCAGCCCCTCCACTTT
>NA|TRBV7-2|NA|TRBJ2-7
CASNPGIGRDEQYF
TGTGCCAGCAACCCCGGGATTGGCCGCGACGAGCAGTACTTC
>TRBD1|TRBV7-8|NA|TRBJ1-6
CASSLAWTGKSPLHF
TGTGCCAGCAGCTTAGCCTGGACAGGAAAGTCACCCCTCCACTTT
>NA|TRBV5-6|NA|TRBJ2-7
CASSLPGEPYEQYF
TGTGCCAGCAGCTTACCGGGTGAGCCCTACGAGCAGTACTTC
>TRBD1|TRBV19|NA|TRBJ1-4
CASSIGTGGLSEKLFF
TGTGCCAGTAGTATCGGGACAGGGGGCTTGAGTGAAAAACTGTTTTTT
>NA|TRBV29-1|NA|TRBJ2-7
CSVDTGKINEQYF
TGCAGCGTTGATACAGGGAAGATCAACGAGCAGTACTTC
>TRBD1|TRBV9|few|TRBJ2-5
CASSVEHGTGIETQYF
TGTGCCAGCAGCGTAGAACACGGGACAGGGATAGAGACCCAGTACTTC
>TRBD1|TRBV7-8|NA|TRBJ2-2
CASSSRAGQGSGELFF
TGTGCCAGCAGCTCCCGTGCGGGACAGGGGTCCGGGGAGCTGTTTTTT
>TRBD1|TRBV19|few|TRBJ1-1
CASRTGQGGTSTEAFF
TGTGCCAGTAGGACAGGGCAAGGGGGAACAAGCACTGAAGCTTTCTTT
>NA|TRBV7-8|NA|TRBJ1-2
CASSLKTDNYGYTF
TGTGCCAGCAGCTTAAAGACAGACAACTATGGCTACACCTTC
>NA|TRBV27|NA|TRBJ2-7
CASSSALGFEGSREQYF
TGTGCCAGCAGTTCTGCCTTGGGGTTTGAGGGCTCAAGGGAGCAGTACTTC
>TRBD2|TRBV5-1|once|TRBJ2-5
CASSLVRGATLPQETQYF
TGCGCCAGCAGCTTGGTGCGGGGGGCAACGTTGCCCCAAGAGACCCAGTACTTC
>NA|TRBV4-2|once|TRBJ2-5
CASSQDTGNAGETQYF
TGTGCCAGCAGCCAAGATACAGGGAACGCCGGAGAGACCCAGTACTTC
>NA|TRBV7-9|NA|TRBJ1-1
CASSLGGQMNTEAFF
TGTGCCAGCAGCTTAGGTGGTCAGATGAACACTGAAGCTTTCTTT
>NA|TRBV29-1|NA|TRBJ1-1
CSGTPPGNSWAFF
TGCAGCGGGACCCCGCCAGGGAACTCGTGGGCTTTCTTT
>TRBD1|TRBV7-9|NA|TRBJ1-5
CASSLGQGASQPQHF
TGTGCCAGCAGCTTAGGTCAGGGGGCAAGCCAGCCCCAGCATTTT